This is a list of T cell receptor beta chains from one sample in a study of tumor and adjacent non-tumor tissue in lung cancer. MiXCR was run by TCRdb on the multiplex PCR reads, yielding one entry per CDR3 protein. The repertoire holds approximately 150,000 distinct CDR3 sequences, roughly 66% seen once, with over 15% in the top ten. The material sequenced was lung tumor tissue. The source is a man in his sixties with small cell lung cancer. Both conserved end residues are part of each CDR3. D genes are given only for firm matches. Size values are once, few and many counts, or a class for expanded clones, and some rows have none.

size: .; V: TRBV5-1; J: TRBJ2-5; D: TRBD1; CDR3: CASSVGQTQETQYF; DNA: TGCGCCAGCAGCGTGGGACAGACCCAAGAGACCCAGTACTTC
size: .; V: TRBV20-1; J: TRBJ2-1; D: .; CDR3: CSARDGASWNNEQFF; DNA: TGCAGTGCTAGAGATGGGGCTAGCTGGAACAATGAGCAGTTCTTC
size: .; V: TRBV12-3/TRBV12-4; J: TRBJ1-5; D: TRBD1; CDR3: CANSLHGTGGSQPQHF; DNA: TGTGCCAACAGCCTCCATGGGACAGGGGGCTCTCAGCCCCAGCATTTT
size: few; V: TRBV7-9; J: TRBJ2-1; D: .; CDR3: CASSLWLSGPTYNEQFF; DNA: TGTGCCAGCAGCTTATGGTTGAGCGGGCCCACCTACAATGAGCAGTTCTTC
size: once; V: TRBV28; J: TRBJ2-5; D: TRBD2; CDR3: CDSSDLIEGGRYF; DNA: TGTGACAGCAGTGACCTGATAGAGGGAGGGCGGTACTTC
size: .; V: TRBV4-1; J: TRBJ2-3; D: TRBD2; CDR3: CASSQLWTSGMDTQYF; DNA: TGCGCCAGCAGCCAATTATGGACTAGCGGGATGGATACGCAGTATTTT
size: few; V: TRBV20-1; J: TRBJ2-1; D: .; CDR3: CSARDGSIGTHEQFF; DNA: TGCAGCGCTAGAGATGGGTCTATCGGGACCCATGAGCAGTTCTTC
size: .; V: TRBV6-6; J: TRBJ2-5; D: TRBD1; CDR3: CASSYGQVKTQYF; DNA: TGTGCCAGCAGTTACGGACAGGTGAAGACCCAGTACTTC
size: few; V: TRBV5-1; J: TRBJ1-3; D: .; CDR3: CASSLEPGPTSGNTIYF; DNA: TGCGCCAGCAGCTTGGAGCCAGGACCAACCTCTGGAAACACCATATATTTT
size: .; V: TRBV2; J: TRBJ1-2; D: TRBD1; CDR3: CASRMAGTGANYGYTF; DNA: TGTGCCAGCAGGATGGCCGGGACAGGGGCTAACTATGGCTACACCTTC
size: few; V: TRBV20-1; J: TRBJ2-5; D: TRBD1; CDR3: CSARDPGQGVETQYF; DNA: TGCAGTGCTAGAGACCCAGGACAGGGGGTAGAGACCCAGTACTTC
size: many; V: TRBV30; J: TRBJ2-7; D: .; CDR3: CAWSPVGHEQYF; DNA: TGTGCCTGGAGTCCTGTGGGGCACGAGCAGTACTTC
size: .; V: TRBV30; J: TRBJ1-6; D: .; CDR3: CAWSVQGRNSPLHF; DNA: TGTGCCTGGAGTGTTCAGGGACGTAATTCACCCCTCCACTTT
size: .; V: TRBV4-2; J: TRBJ2-3; D: .; CDR3: CASSQFGSSSTDTQYF; DNA: TGTGCCAGCAGCCAATTCGGTTCCTCTAGCACAGATACGCAGTATTTT
size: many; V: TRBV11-2; J: TRBJ1-6; D: .; CDR3: CASSLVGGQSPFLHF; DNA: TGTGCCAGCAGCTTAGTAGGCGGGCAAAGCCCTTTCCTCCACTTT
size: .; V: TRBV11-2; J: TRBJ2-7; D: .; CDR3: CASSLEPISSYEQYF; DNA: TGTGCCAGCAGCTTAGAGCCGATCAGCTCCTACGAGCAATACTTC
size: .; V: TRBV5-4; J: TRBJ2-3; D: TRBD2; CDR3: CASSLSGNTDTQCF; DNA: TGTGCCAGCAGCCTTAGCGGGAACACAGATACGCAGTGTTTT
size: .; V: TRBV12-3/TRBV12-4; J: TRBJ2-3; D: TRBD2; CDR3: CATTTVTSLTDTQYF; DNA: TGTGCCACCACCACTGTGACTAGCTTGACAGATACGCAGTATTTT
size: many; V: TRBV6-5; J: TRBJ2-7; D: .; CDR3: CASSLGGANSYEQYF; DNA: TGTGCCAGCAGCCTGGGGGGGGCTAATTCCTACGAGCAGTACTTC
size: few; V: TRBV24-1; J: TRBJ2-6; D: TRBD1; CDR3: CATSDTETGALGGANVLTF; DNA: TGTGCCACCAGTGATACCGAGACAGGGGCTTTAGGAGGGGCCAACGTCCTGACTTTC
size: .; V: TRBV24-1; J: TRBJ2-3; D: TRBD2; CDR3: CATSDPREGRNTQYF; DNA: TGTGCCACCAGTGACCCTCGGGAGGGCAGGAATACGCAGTATTTT
size: few; V: TRBV2; J: TRBJ2-1; D: TRBD2; CDR3: CASSVPSGRGNEQFF; DNA: TGTGCCAGCAGTGTTCCTAGCGGGAGGGGGAATGAGCAGTTCTTC
size: .; V: TRBV24-1; J: TRBJ2-1; D: .; CDR3: CATSVYGPRGKEQFF; DNA: TGTGCCACCAGTGTTTATGGACCTAGGGGAAAGGAGCAGTTCTTC
size: once; V: TRBV28; J: TRBJ2-3; D: .; CDR3: CASSLRKGNQPQYF; DNA: TGTGCCAGCAGTTTAAGGAAGGGGAATCAGCCCCAGTATTTT